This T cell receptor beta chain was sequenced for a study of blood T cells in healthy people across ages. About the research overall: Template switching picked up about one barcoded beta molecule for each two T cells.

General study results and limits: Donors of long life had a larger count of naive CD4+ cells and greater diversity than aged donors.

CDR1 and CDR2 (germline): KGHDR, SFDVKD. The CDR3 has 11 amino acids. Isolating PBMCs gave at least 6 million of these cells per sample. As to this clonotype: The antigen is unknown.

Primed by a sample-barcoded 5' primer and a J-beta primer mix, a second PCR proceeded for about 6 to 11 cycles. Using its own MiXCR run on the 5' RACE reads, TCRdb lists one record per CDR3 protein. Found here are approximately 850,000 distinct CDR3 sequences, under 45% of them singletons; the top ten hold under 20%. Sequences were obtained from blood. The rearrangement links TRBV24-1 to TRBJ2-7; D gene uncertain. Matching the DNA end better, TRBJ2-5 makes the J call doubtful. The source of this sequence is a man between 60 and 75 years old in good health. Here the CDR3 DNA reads TGTGCCACCAGTGATGGAGAGACCCAGTACTTC. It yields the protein CATSDGETQYF.